Listed here are 30 T cell receptor beta chains from one sample, sequenced in a study of T cells in Graves' hyperthyroidism and ophthalmopathy. TCR beta CDR3 regions were amplified from RNA. The HTBI set primed first-round TCR CDR3 RT-PCR. TCRdb called the multiplex PCR reads again in MiXCR, with one record for every CDR3 protein. The table has 600,000 to 650,000 distinct CDR3 sequences, around 16% seen once. The sample consisted of blood. The receptors come from a woman aged 25 to 39 with Graves' hyperthyroidism.

This clonotype was seen a handful of times. The J gene is TRBJ1-4, the V gene TRBV14, with a possible D match to TRBD1 (5 bases). The CDR3 runs to 17 residues. Trimming cost V 3 bases and J 0 bases, with 14 bases left between them. Germline values: CDR1 SGHDN, CDR2 FVKESK. The DNA of the CDR3 is TGTGCCAGCAGCCAGGTAGACAGCCTGGCAACTAATGAAAAACTGTTTTTT. Its translation: CASSQVDSLATNEKLFF.

Notes on this clonotype: Given a much more abundant clone one base away, this may be a read error. The chain uses TRBV7-2 and TRBJ1-5; D unclear. Per the germline V gene, CDR1 is SGHTA and CDR2 is FQGNSA. CDR3 length: 15 amino acids. CDR3 protein: CASSLEFRSNHPQHF. The CDR3 DNA reads TGTGCCAGCAGCTTAGAGTTTCGGAGCAATCACCCCCAGCATTTT.

This clonotype has at least ten counts. V gene TRBV12-3 or TRBV12-4 combines with J gene TRBJ1-6; D is possibly TRBD1 (5 bases). The CDR3 totals 14 residues. V dropped 7 bases and J dropped 8 bases, with 15 bases sitting between them. This CDR3 is CASNYRMGDSPLHF. CDR3 bases: TGTGCCAGCAACTACAGGATGGGGGATTCACCCCTCCACTTT.

In its sample, this clonotype was seen many times. This chain's CDR3 is CASRPGAGVGETQYF. In nucleotides, the CDR3 is TGTGCCAGTCGCCCTGGGGCGGGAGTGGGAGAGACCCAGTACTTC. The chain is built from TRBV12-3 or TRBV12-4 and TRBJ2-5; TRBD2 matches 7 bases. The CDR3 runs 15 residues. Trimming at V came to 9 bases and at J to 4 bases, leaving 14 bases not matched to a gene.

This clonotype has ten or more counts. The chain uses TRBV20-1 and TRBJ2-1, with D hard to call. Per germline, CDR1 DFQATT and CDR2 SNEGSKA (reference sequence). The CDR3 totals 13 residues. The CDR3 nucleotides read TGCAGCTCCACGTGGGCTGGGCCCCATGAGCAGTTCTTC. It translates to CSSTWAGPHEQFF.

The J gene is TRBJ2-7, the V gene TRBV19; D unclear. CDR1 LNHDA and CDR2 SQIVND come from the germline V gene (reference sequence). V lost 6 bases and J 2 bases, leaving 5 bases between the germline ends. This CDR3 has 11 amino acids. Here the CDR3 DNA reads TGTGCCAGTAGGAACCCCTACGAGCAGTACTTC. It encodes CASRNPYEQYF.

This clonotype was observed a few times. The chain has TRBV10-3 and TRBJ1-5; a weak D match, TRBD1 (5 bases). Trimming removed 3 bases at V and 2 bases at J, with 11 bases between. Germline V gene lookup returns CDR1 ENHRY and CDR2 SYGVKD. This CDR3 spans 15 amino acids. CDR3 region: CAISDSVGGNQPQHF. CDR3 nucleotides: TGTGCCATCAGTGACTCCGTGGGGGGCAATCAGCCCCAGCATTTT.

This clonotype was seen more than once but under ten times. The genes are TRBV20-1 and TRBJ2-3; no clear D gene. Per the germline V gene, CDR1 is DFQATT and CDR2 is SNEGSKA (reference sequence). V gave up 0 bases and J gave up 6 bases, with 10 bases separating them. The CDR3 spans 13 residues. The DNA of the CDR3 is TGCAGTGCTAGAGATACCCTCCGGGATACGCAGTATTTT. It translates to CSARDTLRDTQYF.

The table lists this clonotype with many counts. The chain uses TRBV28 and TRBJ2-2; 7 bases are a match to TRBD2. Germline CDR1 and CDR2: MDHEN and SYDVKM. Trimming cost V 3 bases and J 4 bases; bases outside gene matches: 5. The CDR3 is 15 residues long. CDR3 loop: CASSFTSARTGELFF. CDR3 sequence (DNA): TGTGCCAGCAGTTTTACTAGCGCCCGCACCGGGGAGCTGTTTTTT.

The sample holds a few counts of this clonotype. The rearrangement uses TRBV29-1 and TRBJ2-1; TRBD2 is a possible D gene (6 bases). The germline V gene encodes CDR1 SQVTM and CDR2 ANQGSEA. The CDR3 is made up of 13 amino acids. The V and J ends lost 7 bases and 8 bases respectively, with 18 bases between them. CDR3 nucleotide sequence: TGCAGCGCTCCGACTAGACCGGGAGATGAGCAGTTCTTC. It is translated as CSAPTRPGDEQFF.

The J gene is TRBJ1-4, the V gene TRBV28; D is perhaps TRBD1 (5 bases). This CDR3 spans 15 amino acids. Germline V gene data show CDR1 as MDHEN and CDR2 as SYDVKM. Trimming removed 5 bases from V and 7 bases from J, with 17 bases in between. The CDR3 protein is CASSEISRAGEKLFF. Written as DNA, the CDR3 is TGTGCCAGCAGTGAGATCTCCAGGGCGGGTGAAAAACTGTTTTTT. Drawing the rest from reference TRBV28 and TRBJ1-4, the complete variable domain is DVKVTQSSRYLVKRTGEKVFLECVQDMDHENMFWYRQDPGLGLRLIYFSYDVKMKEKGDIPEGYSVSREKKERFSLILESASTNQTSMYLCASSEISRAGEKLFFGSGTQLSVL.

This clonotype was picked up a small number of times. The J gene is TRBJ1-1, the V gene TRBV6-1, with TRBD1 matching over 7 bases. The CDR3 is 15 residues long. J gave up 5 bases and V 5 bases, and 11 bases lay outside the gene matches. Per germline, CDR1 MNHNS and CDR2 SASEGT. The CDR3 here is CASSFRSGGRTEAFF. The CDR3 DNA is TGTGCCAGCAGTTTTAGATCAGGGGGTCGGACTGAAGCTTTCTTT.

This clonotype was counted ten times or more. The J gene is TRBJ2-5, the V gene TRBV29-1; weak D call: TRBD1 (6 bases). V dropped 5 bases and J dropped 2 bases, with 15 bases sitting between them. Germline CDR1 SQVTM, CDR2 ANQGSEA. This CDR3 contains 14 residues. For the CDR3, the DNA is TGCAGCGTTAACCCCTCGGACAGTCAAGAGACCCAGTACTTC. This translates into CSVNPSDSQETQYF. The complete variable domain, with remaining parts taken from reference TRBV29-1 and TRBJ2-5, reads SAVISQKPSRDICQRGTSLTIQCQVDSQVTMMFWYRQQPGQSLTLIATANQGSEATYESGFVIDKFPISRPNLTFSTLTVSNMSPEDSSIYLCSVNPSDSQETQYFGPGTRLLVL.

This clonotype was counted at least ten times. V is TRBV6-2 or TRBV6-3 and J is TRBJ2-5, with 9 bases identical to TRBD2. Germline CDR1 is MNHEY and CDR2 is SVGEGT. Unmatched junction bases numbered 6, after V lost 2 bases and J lost 5 bases. The CDR3 runs to 15 residues. CDR3 sequence (DNA): TGTGCCAGCAGTTACGGTCGCGGGGGGGAGGAGACCCAGTACTTC. Its translation is CASSYGRGGEETQYF.

This clonotype was observed many times. The V and J genes are TRBV10-3 and TRBJ2-7; a weak D match, TRBD2 (5 bases). V was trimmed by 6 bases and J by 1 base, leaving 10 bases between them. The CDR3 runs 13 residues. Germline V gene sequence: CDR1 ENHRY, CDR2 SYGVKD. In nucleotides, the CDR3 is TGTGCCATCAGGGGAGACCAATCCTACGAGCAGTACTTC. Its translation is CAIRGDQSYEQYF.

This clonotype appeared many times. This chain joins TRBV12-3 or TRBV12-4 and TRBJ1-1, with 7 bases identical to TRBD1. V shed 4 bases and J 8 bases; nucleotides not matched to a gene: 4. This CDR3 contains 12 residues. The CDR3 loop is CASSYQDREAFF. The CDR3 nucleotides are TGTGCCAGCAGTTACCAGGACAGGGAAGCTTTCTTT.

This clonotype appeared a few times. This chain links TRBV18 with TRBJ2-1; D perhaps matches TRBD2 (6 bases). The CDR3 consists of 15 residues. The V gene lost 6 bases and the J gene lost 4 bases, with 16 bases spanning the gap. From germline, CDR1 is KGHSH and CDR2 LQKENI. CDR3 loop: CASSRTAGLYNEQFF. The CDR3 DNA is TGTGCCAGCTCCCGCACCGCGGGACTTTACAATGAGCAGTTCTTC.

In its sample, this clonotype was seen many times. The chain is built from TRBV7-2 and TRBJ1-1; D remains unclear. The CDR3 length is 13 residues. Germline CDR1 reads SGHTA; CDR2 reads FQGNSA. The germline V and J ends were trimmed by 7 bases and 0 bases, with 9 bases remaining between them. The CDR3, as DNA: TGTGCCAGCAATGACCCTATGAACACTGAAGCTTTCTTT. This encodes CASNDPMNTEAFF. Full variable domain (rest looked up from reference TRBV7-2 and TRBJ1-1): GAGVSQSPSNKVTEKGKDVELRCDPISGHTALYWYRQSLGQGLEFLIYFQGNSAPDKSGLPSDRFSAERTGGSVSTLTIQRTQQEDSAVYLCASNDPMNTEAFFGQGTRLTVV.

Notes on this clonotype: A clone one base away is much larger, so this may be a read error. The chain carries TRBV11-2 and TRBJ2-2; 14 bases align to TRBD2. The CDR3 is made up of 18 amino acids. CDR1 is SGHAT and CDR2 is FQNNGV in the germline V gene. Here the CDR3 reads CASSLGWTSGRNTGKLFF. The CDR3 DNA reads TGTGCCAGCAGCTTAGGGTGGACTAGCGGGAGGAACACCGGGAAGCTGTTTTTT.

There are a few counts of this clonotype. The gene calls are TRBV5-5 and TRBJ2-3; D is unresolved. The CDR3 length is 13 residues. Germline CDR1 reads SGHKS; CDR2 reads YYEKEE (reference sequence). V was trimmed by 2 bases and J by 2 bases, leaving 6 bases between them. Here the CDR3 DNA reads TGTGCCAGCAGCTTACTTACCACAGATACGCAGTATTTT. This translates into CASSLLTTDTQYF.

This clonotype has more than one count but fewer than ten. The genes are TRBV6-1 and TRBJ1-6, with D perhaps matching TRBD1 (6 bases). Germline values: CDR1 MNHNS, CDR2 SASEGT. The V and J ends lost 4 bases and 8 bases respectively, with 12 bases between them. The CDR3 totals 14 residues. Here the CDR3 reads CASSAFRGYSPLHF. Here the CDR3 DNA reads TGTGCCAGCAGTGCTTTCAGGGGTTATTCACCCCTCCACTTT.

At least ten counts were recorded for this clonotype. The chain carries TRBV28 and TRBJ2-7; 11 positions match TRBD2. Per the germline V gene, CDR1 is MDHEN and CDR2 is SYDVKM. The V and J ends lost 6 bases and 6 bases, in that order; junction bases with no gene match: 10. This CDR3 is built from 15 residues. The CDR3, as DNA: TGTGCCAGCAGGTCCCAACTAGCGGGAGAAAGCGAGCAGTACTTC. This encodes CASRSQLAGESEQYF.

This clonotype was detected a few times. A junction end diverges from the germline sequence, so it may reflect a read error. J is TRBJ1-6 and V is TRBV12-3 or TRBV12-4; a weak D match, TRBD1 (5 bases). The CDR3 is made up of 16 amino acids. The CDR3 nucleotides read TGTGCCGGCAGTTCCCCCCACAGGTCCTATAATTCACCCCTCCACTTT. This encodes CAGSSPHRSYNSPLHF.

This clonotype was detected only a few times. V usage is TRBV9 and J usage is TRBJ1-1, with a weak D call TRBD1 (5 bases). The CDR3 extends over 14 amino acids. V lost 4 bases and J 1 base, leaving 11 bases between the germline ends. Germline V CDR1 and CDR2: SGDLS, YYNGEE. CDR3 sequence reads: CASSFNTGNTEAFF. The CDR3 DNA reads TGTGCCAGCAGCTTTAACACAGGGAACACTGAAGCTTTCTTT.

The rearrangement joins TRBV18 to TRBJ2-2, with 8 positions matching TRBD1. The germline gives CDR1 KGHSH, CDR2 LQKENI. The V gene end was trimmed by 3 bases and the J gene end by 3 bases; junction bases not matched to a gene: 6. This CDR3 contains 16 residues. The CDR3 spells CASSPPGQEYTGELFF. In DNA form, the CDR3 reads TGTGCCAGCTCACCTCCGGGACAGGAGTACACCGGGGAGCTGTTTTTT.

The rearrangement links TRBV5-5 to TRBJ2-2, with unresolved D. The CDR3 loop spans 15 amino acids. With 3 bases removed from V and 6 bases from J, the gap between germline ends came to 15 bases. Germline V gives CDR1 SGHKS, CDR2 YYEKEE (reference sequence). The CDR3 loop reads CASSSTLYGSGELFF. CDR3 sequence (DNA): TGTGCCAGCAGCTCTACCCTCTACGGGTCCGGGGAGCTGTTTTTT.

At least ten counts were recorded for this clonotype. The V call is TRBV19, the J call TRBJ2-1; no reliable D call. Per germline, CDR1 LNHDA and CDR2 SQIVND (reference sequence). The CDR3 runs to 14 residues. The V end lost 9 bases, the J end lost 3 bases, and 15 bases lay between the germline ends. The CDR3 nucleotides are TGTGCCAGCACCGGAGAGGTGGGCTACAATGAGCAGTTCTTC. Amino acids: CASTGEVGYNEQFF.

This clonotype appeared a few times. The gene calls are TRBV27 and TRBJ1-6, with TRBD1 as a possible D gene (5 bases). The CDR3 covers 12 residues. Trimming shortened V by 11 bases and J by 7 bases, and 12 bases separated the two germline ends. Germline-derived CDR1 and CDR2 are MNHEY and SMNVEV (reference sequence). The CDR3: CAGCGGNSPLHF. CDR3 nucleotide sequence: TGTGCCGGCTGCGGGGGGAATTCACCCCTCCACTTT.

This clonotype has more than one count but fewer than ten. The chain uses TRBV5-4 and TRBJ2-5; no firm D call. V shed 1 base and J shed 4 bases, with 11 bases lying between them. CDR1 and CDR2 from the germline V gene are SGHNT and YYREEE (reference sequence). This CDR3 has 14 amino acids. The CDR3 DNA sequence: TGTGCCAGCAGCTTGATTGGGGTGAGAGAGACCCAGTACTTC. Translated: CASSLIGVRETQYF.

In its sample, this clonotype was seen many times. This chain links TRBV11-1 with TRBJ2-2; 8 nucleotides match TRBD1. Germline values: CDR1 SGHAT, CDR2 FQDESV (reference sequence). The CDR3 is made up of 16 amino acids. The V and J ends lost 8 bases and 4 bases, in that order; junction bases with no gene match: 12. DNA of the CDR3: TGTGCCAGCTACGTCTCAGGGGGCGCCGGCACCGGGGAGCTGTTTTTT. This codes for CASYVSGGAGTGELFF.